This T cell receptor (beta chain) came from a study of T cell responses to AZD1222 COVID-19 vaccine. Overall study: Second doses at about 4 or about 12 weeks were pooled.

Broader study findings: Dominant CD4 TCR responses targeted spike regions 160-218 and 743-854. Increased Spike-specific TCR breadth and depth were observed after two AZD1222 doses. The sample set comprised mostly white British donors with more females, and clonal diversity was possibly underestimated.

On this clone: Its target is unknown.

The germline V gene has CDR1 LGHNA and CDR2 YSLEER. CDR3 length: 14 residues. V shed 1 base and J shed 3 bases, with 10 bases lying between them. Using immunoSEQ multiplex PCR, the repertoire was profiled, and TCRdb retains in-frame clones only, with some absent. The table has 160,000 or so clones, 91% seen once; the top ten hold 4% to 5.5%. Sequenced material: peripheral blood, taken on day 0 of AZD1222 vaccination. V is TRBV4-3 and J is TRBJ2-7; no clear D gene. The TCR comes from an adult in good health. CDR3 nucleotide sequence: TGCGCCAGCAGCCAAGGGGTTGAGGACTACGAGCAGTACTTC. This sequence encodes CASSQGVEDYEQYF.